This T cell receptor beta chain was captured by sequencing in a study of blood T cells in healthy people across ages. With V trimmed by 4 bases and J by 12 bases, 7 bases remained unmatched. CDR1 and CDR2 from the germline V gene are SNHLY and FYNNEI. The CDR3 totals 14 residues. For this clonotype: Antigen unknown.

Total RNA was isolated from each sample in quantities of at least 6 micrograms. Using a J-beta primer mix together with a sample-barcoded 5' primer, a second PCR was run for roughly 7 to 12 cycles. Via MiXCR, TCRdb re-called the 5' RACE reads, giving one row per CDR3 protein. The sample consists of about 380,000 distinct CDR3 sequences, approximately 47% of them appearing once. General study results and limits: Without sorted subsets, naive and antigen-experienced compartments could not be conclusively compared.

Sample: blood. This TCR derives from a man in his 60s in good health. This sequence joins TRBV2 and TRBJ2-5, with 14 bases lining up with TRBD2. CDR3 bases: TGTGCCAGCAGTGTCGGGACTAGCGGGGGCCGGGAGTACTTC. Translated, it gives CASSVGTSGGREYF.